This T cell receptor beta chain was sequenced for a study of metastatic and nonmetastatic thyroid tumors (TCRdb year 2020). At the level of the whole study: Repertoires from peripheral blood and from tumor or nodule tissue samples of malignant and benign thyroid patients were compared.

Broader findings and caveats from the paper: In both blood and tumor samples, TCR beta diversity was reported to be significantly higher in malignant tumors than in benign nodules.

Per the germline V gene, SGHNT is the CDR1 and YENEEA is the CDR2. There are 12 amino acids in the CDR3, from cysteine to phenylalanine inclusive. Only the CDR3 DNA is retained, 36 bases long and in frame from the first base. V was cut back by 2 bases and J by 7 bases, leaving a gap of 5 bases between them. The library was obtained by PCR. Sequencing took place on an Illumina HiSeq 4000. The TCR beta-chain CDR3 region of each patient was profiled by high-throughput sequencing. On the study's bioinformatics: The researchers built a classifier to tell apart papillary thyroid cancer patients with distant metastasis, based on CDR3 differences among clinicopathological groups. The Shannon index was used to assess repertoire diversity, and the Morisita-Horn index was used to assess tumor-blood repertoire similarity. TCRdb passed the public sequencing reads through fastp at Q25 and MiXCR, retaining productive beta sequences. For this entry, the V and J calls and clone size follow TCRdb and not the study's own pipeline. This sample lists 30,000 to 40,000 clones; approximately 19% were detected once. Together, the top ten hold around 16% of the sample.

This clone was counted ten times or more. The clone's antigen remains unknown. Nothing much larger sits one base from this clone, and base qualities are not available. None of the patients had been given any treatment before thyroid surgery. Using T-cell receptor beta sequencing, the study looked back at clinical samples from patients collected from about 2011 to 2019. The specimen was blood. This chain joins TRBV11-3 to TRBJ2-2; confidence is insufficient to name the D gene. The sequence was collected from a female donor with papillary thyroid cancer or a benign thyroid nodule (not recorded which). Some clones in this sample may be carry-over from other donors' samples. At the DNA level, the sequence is TGTGCCAGCAGCTTAAGATTCGGGGAGCTGTTTTTT. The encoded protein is CASSLRFGELFF.